This T cell receptor (beta chain) was identified in a study of CD8 T cells in ankylosing spondylitis. Findings of the study overall: Disease-linked clones were found to be CD8+ and relatively rare in peripheral blood.

This clonotype was observed at least ten times. The antigen is unknown. Libraries for TCR beta were made by quantitative 5'-RACE with molecular barcodes. Using its own MiXCR run on the 5' RACE reads, TCRdb lists one record per CDR3 protein. This table has around 210,000 distinct CDR3 sequences, 8% to 9% appearing once. CDR1 is KGHSH and CDR2 is LQKENI in the germline V gene. The CDR3 is 16 residues long. Trimming took 6 bases from V and 1 from J, leaving 18 bases between them. The sequencing sample was made of blood, either unsorted or a sorted T cell fraction (not recorded which). This rearrangement joins TRBV18 to TRBJ1-1; D remains unclear. The receptor's source is a female donor with ankylosing spondylitis or in good health (not recorded which). CDR3 residues: CASSSGGGVANTEAFF. For the CDR3, the DNA is TGTGCCAGCTCGAGCGGCGGCGGAGTAGCGAACACTGAAGCTTTCTTT.